This T cell receptor (beta chain) was captured in a study of regulatory T cells in long-lasting Graves disease. This CDR3 is built from 14 residues. V lost 5 bases and J 7 bases, leaving 15 bases between the germline ends. Germline CDR1 and CDR2: DFQATT and SNEGSKA (reference sequence). Time point meaning: persistent/refractory GD, antithyroid drugs over 5 years with positive TRAb. Extracted RNA from PBMCs served as the source of the TCR library. This clonotype showed up many times. Relying on iRepertoire HTBI primers and Arm-PCR of CDR3 regions, the team built TCR beta libraries. Using its own MiXCR run on the multiplex PCR reads, TCRdb lists one record per CDR3 protein. The profile shows 400,000 to 500,000 distinct CDR3 sequences, under 25% of them singletons.

The input for sequencing was peripheral blood mononuclear cells (PBMCs), taken when the disease was refractory, from a patient treated with antithyroid drugs. This chain joins TRBV20-1 and TRBJ1-6; D call uncertain. The sequence was collected from a female donor with Graves disease. The CDR3: CSAGPPGVNSPLHF. In nucleotides, the CDR3 is TGCAGTGCTGGCCCACCTGGGGTGAATTCACCCCTCCACTTT.